The rows below give T cell receptor beta chains drawn from one sample of a study of brain T cells in children with intractable seizures. TCRdb's copy holds only in-frame clones and misses some; the assay was immunoSEQ multiplex PCR. The sample lists approximately 330,000 clones; roughly 92% were seen once. The sample was peripheral blood, taken less than 6 months after surgery. These receptors were collected from a boy younger than two with tuberous sclerosis and intractable seizures. CDR3s include the opening cysteine and the closing phenylalanine or tryptophan. Each record gives: D gene, J gene, V gene, clone size, CDR3 protein, CDR3 DNA. A D gene is named only where the DNA matches it firmly. The listing skips clone size in some rows; elsewhere it reads once, few, many or a size class.

d_gene: TRBD1; j_gene: TRBJ2-5; v_gene: TRBV5-4; abundance: -; CDR3aa: CASSSRGLGETQYF; CDR3nt: TGTGCCAGCAGCTCCAGGGGGCTCGGAGAGACCCAGTACTTC
d_gene: -; j_gene: TRBJ1-2; v_gene: TRBV5-1; abundance: once; CDR3aa: CASSLEGEGYTF; CDR3nt: TGCGCCAGCAGCTTGGAAGGGGAAGGCTACACCTTC
d_gene: -; j_gene: TRBJ1-1; v_gene: TRBV6-5; abundance: once; CDR3aa: CASSYWAGIDTEAFF; CDR3nt: TGTGCCAGCAGTTACTGGGCGGGAATCGATACTGAAGCTTTCTTT
d_gene: -; j_gene: TRBJ2-1; v_gene: TRBV4-2; abundance: -; CDR3aa: CASSQEVPPRGYNEQFF; CDR3nt: TGTGCCAGCAGCCAAGAAGTCCCTCCCCGGGGCTACAATGAGCAGTTCTTC
d_gene: -; j_gene: TRBJ1-2; v_gene: TRBV7-8; abundance: -; CDR3aa: CASSLGFREPYGYTF; CDR3nt: TGTGCCAGCAGCTTAGGGTTCAGGGAACCCTATGGCTACACCTTC
d_gene: TRBD1; j_gene: TRBJ1-2; v_gene: TRBV9; abundance: -; CDR3aa: CASSPPRGTGTNYGYTF; CDR3nt: TGTGCCAGCAGCCCCCCCCGTGGGACAGGGACTAACTATGGCTACACCTTC
d_gene: -; j_gene: TRBJ2-1; v_gene: TRBV15; abundance: -; CDR3aa: CATSRGGSLVNEQFF; CDR3nt: TGTGCCACCAGCAGAGGGGGTAGCCTGGTAAATGAGCAGTTCTTC
d_gene: -; j_gene: TRBJ1-2; v_gene: TRBV30; abundance: -; CDR3aa: CAWSVGGHGYTF; CDR3nt: TGTGCCTGGAGTGTAGGGGGGCATGGCTACACCTTC
d_gene: -; j_gene: TRBJ2-5; v_gene: TRBV7-6; abundance: -; CDR3aa: CASSLGVGDHQETQYF; CDR3nt: TGTGCCAGCAGCTTAGGGGTGGGAGATCACCAAGAGACCCAGTACTTC
d_gene: TRBD1; j_gene: TRBJ1-3; v_gene: TRBV5-4; abundance: -; CDR3aa: CASSLGDRDTSPGNTIYF; CDR3nt: TGTGCCAGCAGCTTGGGGGACAGGGATACAAGCCCCGGAAACACCATATATTTT
d_gene: TRBD1; j_gene: TRBJ2-7; v_gene: TRBV18; abundance: -; CDR3aa: CASSLDHGTGYYEQYF; CDR3nt: TGTGCCAGCTCTCTAGACCACGGGACAGGTTACTACGAGCAGTACTTC
d_gene: TRBD2; j_gene: TRBJ2-1; v_gene: TRBV5-1; abundance: -; CDR3aa: CASSLSGGGAEFF; CDR3nt: TGCGCCAGCAGCTTGAGTGGCGGGGGGGCTGAGTTCTTC
d_gene: TRBD2; j_gene: TRBJ2-7; v_gene: TRBV6-5; abundance: -; CDR3aa: CASSLGGYGGNEQYF; CDR3nt: TGTGCCAGCAGTCTCGGCGGGTACGGGGGGAACGAGCAGTACTTC
d_gene: -; j_gene: TRBJ1-1; v_gene: TRBV4-1; abundance: -; CDR3aa: CASSRGGTEAFF; CDR3nt: TGCGCCAGCAGTCGCGGGGGGACTGAAGCTTTCTTT
d_gene: -; j_gene: TRBJ1-6; v_gene: TRBV12-3/TRBV12-4; abundance: -; CDR3aa: CASSSAFQPLHF; CDR3nt: TGTGCCAGCAGTTCGGCCTTTCAGCCCCTCCACTTT
d_gene: TRBD2; j_gene: TRBJ2-7; v_gene: TRBV4-1; abundance: -; CDR3aa: CASSLRRTGGYSEQYF; CDR3nt: TGCGCCAGCAGCCTACGTCGGACGGGAGGGTATAGCGAGCAGTACTTC
d_gene: TRBD1; j_gene: TRBJ2-7; v_gene: TRBV27; abundance: -; CDR3aa: CASSVTGSEQYF; CDR3nt: TGTGCCAGCAGTGTGACAGGGAGCGAGCAGTACTTC
d_gene: TRBD1; j_gene: TRBJ1-3; v_gene: TRBV25-1; abundance: -; CDR3aa: CASSGDRVTSGNTIYF; CDR3nt: TGTGCCAGCAGTGGTGACAGGGTGACTTCTGGAAACACCATATATTTT
d_gene: TRBD1; j_gene: TRBJ1-6; v_gene: TRBV19; abundance: once; CDR3aa: CASGQGAVYNSPLHF; CDR3nt: TGTGCCAGTGGACAGGGGGCCGTGTATAATTCACCCCTCCACTTT
d_gene: -; j_gene: TRBJ1-1; v_gene: TRBV6-5; abundance: once; CDR3aa: CASSYSAQATEAFF; CDR3nt: TGTGCCAGCAGTTACTCGGCACAGGCTACAGAAGCTTTCTTT